These 28 T cell receptor beta chains were all obtained from the same sample, sequenced in a study of CD8 T cells in Susac syndrome. Roughly 0.5 to 1 ug RNA was reverse transcribed with random hexamers. From the immunoSEQ multiplex PCR reads, TCRdb called clonotypes with MiXCR, one entry per CDR3 protein. The repertoire holds around 130,000 distinct CDR3 sequences, with about 94% as singletons. Sequencing input: CD4+ T cells from PBMCs. The origin of the receptors is a human donor with multiple sclerosis.

CDR3 nucleotides: TGTGCCAGCAGTTCCCGAGGGTCTGGAGGGGAGACCCAGTACTTC. Translating it yields CASSSRGSGGETQYF. V is TRBV12-3 or TRBV12-4 and J is TRBJ2-5; D is perhaps TRBD2 (6 bases). V dropped 4 bases and J dropped 5 bases, with 17 bases sitting between them. The CDR3 is 15 amino acids.

The chain has TRBV3-1 and TRBJ1-2; TRBD1 is a possible D gene (6 bases). CDR1 and CDR2 from the germline V gene are LGHDT and YNNKEL (reference sequence). Trimming shortened V by 3 bases and J by 8 bases, and 13 bases separated the two germline ends. The length of the CDR3 is 13 residues. CDR3 coding DNA: TGTGCCAGCAGCCAGGGGGCTTTTCGCGGCTACACCTTC. Protein sequence: CASSQGAFRGYTF.

This sequence joins TRBV28 and TRBJ2-5; D gene ambiguous. The length of the CDR3 is 12 residues. Trimming took off 9 bases at V and 1 base at J, with 9 bases between the two ends. Per germline, CDR1 MDHEN and CDR2 SYDVKM. The DNA of the CDR3 is TGTGCCAGTCAGTTTAGCCAAGAGACCCAGTACTTC. Amino acids: CASQFSQETQYF.

The chain uses TRBV5-1 and TRBJ1-1; D might be TRBD1 (5 bases). The CDR3 is 14 amino acids. Deletions cut 2 bases from V and 6 bases from J, with 14 bases between. In germline, CDR1 is SGHRS, CDR2 YFSETQ. For the CDR3, the DNA is TGCGCCAGCAGCTTTGGGGCGGGGGACCCTGAAGCTTTCTTT. It yields the protein CASSFGAGDPEAFF.

This chain connects TRBV24-1 to TRBJ1-2, with a possible D match to TRBD1 (5 bases). The germline CDR1 and CDR2 sequences are KGHDR and SFDVKD. V gave up 5 bases and J gave up 7 bases, with 16 bases separating them. The CDR3 has 14 amino acids. In DNA, the CDR3 is TGTGCCACCAGTGGCGAAGGGGAACGTAGTGGCTACACCTTC. This sequence encodes CATSGEGERSGYTF.

The chain employs TRBV20-1 and TRBJ2-5; D is possibly TRBD2 (6 bases). V was clipped by 0 bases and J by 5 bases, with 13 bases between them. Germline CDR1 and CDR2: DFQATT and SNEGSKA (reference sequence). This CDR3 contains 14 residues. The CDR3 sequence: CSARDGTGPETQYF. CDR3 DNA sequence: TGCAGTGCTAGAGATGGGACTGGACCGGAGACCCAGTACTTC.

This chain joins TRBV6-5 and TRBJ2-2; maybe TRBD2 (7 bases). CDR1 MNHEY and CDR2 SVGAGI come from the germline V gene. Trimming took off 8 bases at V and 4 bases at J, with 11 bases between the two ends. The CDR3 runs to 13 residues. The CDR3 spells CASSGGLTGELFF. In nucleotides, the CDR3 is TGTGCCAGCTCGGGGGGCCTCACCGGGGAGCTGTTTTTT.

CDR3 region: CSVEVSLNTEAFF. In nucleotides, the CDR3 is TGCAGCGTTGAAGTCTCCCTGAACACTGAAGCTTTCTTT. The rearrangement links TRBV29-1 to TRBJ1-1; D is unclear. Between the trimmed V and J ends, which lost 1 base and 0 bases, there was a span of 6 bases. Germline V CDR1 and CDR2: SQVTM, ANQGSEA. The CDR3 covers 13 residues.

The V gene is TRBV18, the J gene TRBJ1-5; tentative D call: TRBD1 (5 bases). Germline CDR1 is KGHSH and CDR2 is LQKENI. The V end lost 2 bases, the J end lost 4 bases, and 9 bases lay between the germline ends. This CDR3 is 14 amino acids long. The CDR3 DNA is TGTGCCAGCTCACCAGGGGCGGGAAATCAGCCCCAGCATTTT. Its translation is CASSPGAGNQPQHF.

This chain links TRBV5-1 with TRBJ2-7, with 8 nucleotides matching TRBD1. This CDR3 spans 15 amino acids. Losses at the gene ends were 2 bases for V and 0 bases for J; bases not matched to a gene: 4. Germline-derived CDR1 and CDR2 are SGHRS and YFSETQ. For the CDR3, the DNA is TGCGCCAGCAGCTTCCAGGGGGCGAACTCCTACGAGCAGTACTTC. It translates to CASSFQGANSYEQYF.

The chain links TRBV5-4 to TRBJ2-5; TRBD2 matches at 7 bases. This CDR3 contains 15 residues. From germline, CDR1 is SGHNT and CDR2 YYREEE (reference sequence). V lost 3 bases to trimming and J lost 2 bases; unmatched junction nucleotides: 7. The CDR3 DNA sequence: TGTGCCAGCAGCTCGACGCCAGCGGGGCAAGAGACCCAGTACTTC. It codes for CASSSTPAGQETQYF.

This clonotype was detected only once. The rearrangement links TRBV29-1 to TRBJ2-5; D uncertain. Germline V gene sequence: CDR1 SQVTM, CDR2 ANQGSEA. Trimming took off 4 bases at V and 2 bases at J, with 8 bases between the two ends. The CDR3 contains 12 residues. CDR3 sequence reads: CSVVGGQETQYF. CDR3 coding DNA: TGCAGCGTTGTAGGCGGACAAGAGACCCAGTACTTC.

This chain's CDR3 is CASSPGTAGAYEQYF. CDR3 coding DNA: TGTGCCAGCAGCCCCGGGACAGCCGGAGCTTACGAGCAGTACTTC. The V and J genes are TRBV7-9 and TRBJ2-7; 7 positions agree with TRBD1. The trim removed 5 bases at V and 4 bases at J, leaving 11 bases unmatched. Germline V gene lookup returns CDR1 SEHNR and CDR2 FQNEAQ (reference sequence). The CDR3 totals 15 residues.

This clonotype was detected a few times. The chain joins TRBV5-1 to TRBJ1-1; TRBD1 matches at 7 bases. Germline V gene data show CDR1 as SGHRS and CDR2 as YFSETQ. J gave up 0 bases and V 0 bases, and 2 bases lay outside the gene matches. CDR3 length equals 15 residues. CDR3: CASSLAGTVNTEAFF. CDR3 nucleotide sequence: TGCGCCAGCAGCTTGGCCGGGACAGTGAACACTGAAGCTTTCTTT.

CDR3 region: CASTGLAGGSSSQYF. The DNA for the CDR3 is TGTGCCAGCACCGGACTAGCGGGGGGTTCCTCCTCCCAGTATTTT. This chain links TRBV6-5 with TRBJ2-3; 14 bases match TRBD2. J was trimmed by 12 bases and V by 7 bases; bases with no gene match: 12. The germline V gene has CDR1 MNHEY and CDR2 SVGAGI. This CDR3 spans 15 amino acids.

The chain uses TRBV3-1 and TRBJ1-5; D is ambiguous. V was pared by 0 bases and J by 10 bases, with 16 bases between. The CDR3 consists of 15 residues. Germline V lookup: CDR1 LGHDT, CDR2 YNNKEL (reference sequence). CDR3 sequence: CASSQDPAGYSPQHF. The CDR3 region has the DNA TGTGCCAGCAGCCAAGATCCGGCGGGGTATTCACCCCAGCATTTT.

The CDR3 sequence is CASSPAPGGYGYTF. DNA for the CDR3: TGTGCCAGCAGCCCCGCTCCAGGGGGATATGGCTACACCTTC. This chain uses TRBV5-4 with TRBJ1-2, with 7 bases fitting TRBD1. This CDR3 contains 14 residues. CDR1 SGHNT and CDR2 YYREEE come from the germline V gene (reference sequence). The ends lost 4 bases at V and 5 bases at J; junction bases unmatched: 8.

The chain carries TRBV12-3 or TRBV12-4 and TRBJ1-1; perhaps TRBD1 as D (5 bases). The CDR3 sequence is 14 residues long. Trimming took off 5 bases at V and 4 bases at J, with 14 bases between the two ends. In DNA, the CDR3 is TGTGCCAGCAGTGGGTGGGGAAGGGGCACTGAAGCTTTCTTT. Translation: CASSGWGRGTEAFF.

The rearrangement joins TRBV12-3 or TRBV12-4 to TRBJ1-2; D remains ambiguous. The CDR3 length is 14 residues. V gave up 3 bases and J gave up 4 bases, with 12 bases separating them. CDR3 amino acids: CASSLAVPGYGYTF. Written as DNA, the CDR3 is TGTGCCAGCAGTTTGGCGGTACCAGGCTATGGCTACACCTTC.

The DNA for the CDR3 is TGTGCCGTGGGGAGGCAACGCAATCAGCCCCAGCATTTT. This codes for CAVGRQRNQPQHF. The chain has TRBV15 and TRBJ1-5; D remains ambiguous. There are 13 residues in the CDR3. V lost 11 bases, J lost 2 bases, and 13 bases lay in between. Germline loops: CDR1 LNHNV, CDR2 YYDKDF (reference sequence). The full variable domain, completed using reference TRBV15 and TRBJ1-5, is DAMVIQNPRYQVTQFGKPVTLSCSQTLNHNVMYWYQQKSSQAPKLLFHYYDKDFNNEADTPDNFQSRRPNTSFCFLDIRSPGLGDTAMYLCAVGRQRNQPQHFGDGTRLSIL.

The chain has TRBV4-2 and TRBJ1-1; tentatively, D is TRBD1 (5 bases). Per the germline V gene, CDR1 is LGHNA and CDR2 is YNFKEQ. Trimming pared 1 base from V and 6 bases from J, leaving 18 bases between. There are 16 residues in the CDR3. CDR3 in amino acids: CASSQGSGGMGAEAFF. In DNA, the CDR3 is TGTGCCAGCAGCCAAGGATCCGGGGGAATGGGCGCTGAAGCTTTCTTT.

The J gene is TRBJ2-5, the V gene TRBV29-1, with TRBD1 as a possible D gene (7 bases). The V gene lost 7 bases and the J gene lost 3 bases, with 9 bases spanning the gap. CDR1 is SQVTM, CDR2 ANQGSEA, per germline. The CDR3 totals 11 residues. The CDR3 is CSGGTEETQYF. In nucleotides, the CDR3 is TGCAGCGGCGGGACAGAAGAGACCCAGTACTTC.

This clonotype was observed a few times. The chain carries TRBV7-6 and TRBJ2-7; D possibly corresponds to TRBD1 (5 bases). Per germline, CDR1 SGHVS and CDR2 FNYEAQ. V lost 2 bases and J lost 4, with 9 bases in between. The CDR3 is made up of 13 amino acids. In DNA form, the CDR3 reads TGTGCCAGCAGCTTACTAGGGGCATACGAGCAGTACTTC. Encoded protein: CASSLLGAYEQYF.

This clonotype was detected once. V and J are TRBV5-1 and TRBJ2-5, with 7 bases identical to TRBD1. There are 13 residues in the CDR3. J gave up 5 bases and V 4 bases, and 5 bases lay outside the gene matches. From germline, CDR1 is SGHRS and CDR2 YFSETQ. The CDR3 sequence is CASSLTGVETQYF. CDR3 nucleotide sequence: TGCGCCAGCAGCCTTACAGGGGTCGAGACCCAGTACTTC.

The chain uses TRBV9 and TRBJ2-2; perhaps D is TRBD1 or TRBD2 (6 bases each). V dropped 0 bases and J dropped 8 bases, with 14 bases sitting between them. The CDR3 extends over 15 amino acids. The germline CDR1 and CDR2 sequences are SGDLS and YYNGEE. CDR3 nucleotides: TGTGCCAGCAGCGTAGCTGTAGGGGGGCCTGGGGAGCTGTTTTTT. This gives the protein CASSVAVGGPGELFF.

This clonotype was picked up a small number of times. The J gene is TRBJ1-1, the V gene TRBV27; the match to TRBD1 covers 9 bases. J lost 1 base, V lost 2 bases, and 2 bases had no gene match. The length of the CDR3 is 15 residues. From germline, CDR1 is MNHEY and CDR2 SMNVEV (reference sequence). This CDR3 reads CASSLAGQGNTEAFF. The CDR3 DNA follows: TGTGCCAGCAGTTTAGCGGGACAGGGGAACACTGAAGCTTTCTTT.

The chain links TRBV29-1 to TRBJ2-1; 7 nucleotides match TRBD2. V was pared by 6 bases and J by 6 bases, with 8 bases of the junction left unmatched. Germline assignment: CDR1 SQVTM and CDR2 ANQGSEA. This CDR3 is 13 amino acids long. Here the CDR3 reads CSVKRGGSNEQFF. CDR3 bases: TGCAGCGTGAAAAGGGGAGGGAGCAATGAGCAGTTCTTC.

The chain combines TRBV5-1 with TRBJ2-5, with 9 bases that match TRBD1. The germline V gene has CDR1 SGHRS and CDR2 YFSETQ. The V gene end was trimmed by 5 bases and the J gene end by 4 bases; junction bases not matched to a gene: 9. There are 15 residues in the CDR3. CDR3 nucleotides: TGCGCCAGCAGGGCCGGGACAGGGAACGGAGAGACCCAGTACTTC. Translation: CASRAGTGNGETQYF.